Below are 23 T cell receptor beta chains sequenced from a single sample in a study of cytomegalovirus exposure and HLA in healthy donors. A multiplex PCR was run with 60 Vbeta primers and 13 Jbeta primers. Some clones are missing from TCRdb's copy, which holds only in-frame ones; the method was immunoSEQ multiplex PCR. Of 90,000 to 130,000 clones detected, approximately 70% appear once; the ten largest clones hold 8.5% to 9.5%. Sequenced input: PBMCs. Receptors were obtained from a man younger than 40 in good health and CMV-seropositive.

This clone appeared a few times. For the CDR3, the DNA is TGTGCCACCAGCAGATCCCGAGGTCAGGGGACGAGCTCCTACAATGAGCAGTTCTTC. Amino acids: CATSRSRGQGTSSYNEQFF. The chain links TRBV15 to TRBJ2-1, with TRBD1 as a possible D gene (6 bases). Germline-derived CDR1 and CDR2 are LNHNV and YYDKDF (reference sequence). Trimming took off 2 bases at V and 0 bases at J, with 20 bases between the two ends. CDR3 length equals 19 residues.

J is TRBJ2-7 and V is TRBV7-9; tentatively, D is TRBD2 (6 bases). This CDR3 is 14 amino acids long. CDR1 is SEHNR and CDR2 is FQNEAQ in the germline V gene (reference sequence). V lost 5 bases, J lost 9 bases, and 20 bases lay in between. CDR3: CASSDPTSKWRQYV. CDR3 in DNA: TGTGCCAGCAGCGACCCGACTAGTAAGTGGCGGCAGTACGTC.

The count of this clone is one. The chain joins TRBV18 to TRBJ1-1; the match to TRBD1 covers 9 bases. The CDR3 length is 16 residues. Trimming removed 4 bases from V and 5 bases from J; junction bases left unmatched: 11. Per the germline V gene, CDR1 is KGHSH and CDR2 is LQKENI. The CDR3 bases are TGTGCCAGCTCACGGTATGGGGGGACAGGGAGTACTGAAGCTTTCTTT. Protein sequence: CASSRYGGTGSTEAFF.

The chain uses TRBV7-3 and TRBJ2-3, with TRBD2 identical over 11 bases. Per the germline V gene, CDR1 is SGHTA and CDR2 is FQGTGA. Trimming removed 2 bases from V and 6 bases from J; junction bases left unmatched: 10. The CDR3 has 17 amino acids. CDR3 coding DNA: TGTGCCAGCAGCTTAGGTCTAGCGGGGGGCCAGGTGGATACGCAGTATTTT. Its protein is CASSLGLAGGQVDTQYF.

The CDR3 DNA sequence: TGCGCCAGCAGCTGGTCTAGCGGGGGTTCCTACGAGCAGTACTTC. This translates into CASSWSSGGSYEQYF. The chain is built from TRBV5-1 and TRBJ2-7; 10 nucleotides align to TRBD2. The germline gives CDR1 SGHRS, CDR2 YFSETQ. The CDR3 consists of 15 residues. Trimming took 3 bases from V and 1 from J; bases not matched to a gene: 4.

Only one count was recorded for this clone. The chain combines TRBV28 with TRBJ1-4; 8 bases line up with TRBD1. Germline CDR1 is MDHEN and CDR2 is SYDVKM. Losses at the gene ends were 3 bases for V and 3 bases for J; bases not matched to a gene: 0. This CDR3 has 14 residues. CDR3 protein: CASSLGQANEKLFF. DNA for the CDR3: TGTGCCAGCAGTTTGGGACAGGCTAATGAAAAACTGTTTTTT. Filled out from reference TRBV28 and TRBJ1-4, the complete variable domain reads DVKVTQSSRYLVKRTGEKVFLECVQDMDHENMFWYRQDPGLGLRLIYFSYDVKMKEKGDIPEGYSVSREKKERFSLILESASTNQTSMYLCASSLGQANEKLFFGSGTQLSVL.

The CDR3 DNA follows: TGTGCCAGCAGTGAATCACGAGCGGGGGCTGGCTACACCTTC. This sequence encodes CASSESRAGAGYTF. This chain links TRBV6-5 with TRBJ1-2; D is perhaps TRBD1 (6 bases). V lost 5 bases, J lost 7 bases, and 17 bases lay in between. Germline CDR1 MNHEY, CDR2 SVGAGI. This CDR3 has 14 residues.

The count of this clone is one. The V and J genes are TRBV27 and TRBJ2-7, with a weak D call TRBD1 (6 bases). The CDR3 is 14 residues long. Germline CDR1 and CDR2: MNHEY and SMNVEV (reference sequence). The V end lost 7 bases, the J end lost 6 bases, and 19 bases lay between the germline ends. The CDR3 spells CASNYSDSQGEQYV. The CDR3 DNA reads as TGTGCCAGCAACTACTCGGACAGCCAGGGCGAGCAGTACGTC.

The chain uses TRBV29-1 and TRBJ2-2; possibly TRBD2 for D (6 bases). The CDR3 length is 15 residues. Trimming cost V 6 bases and J 0 bases, with 14 bases left between them. Germline-derived CDR1 and CDR2 are SQVTM and ANQGSEA. The CDR3 spells CSVQRAPPNTGELFF. The CDR3 DNA is TGCAGCGTACAGCGGGCACCTCCGAACACCGGGGAGCTGTTTTTT.

This clone was detected only a few times. The V call is TRBV2, the J call TRBJ2-3; D gene uncertain. CDR1 and CDR2 (germline): SNHLY, FYNNEI. The CDR3 has 13 amino acids. Trimming stripped 6 bases from V and 6 bases from J, with 13 bases between. The CDR3 loop is CASSAFRVDTQYF. The CDR3 coding sequence is TGTGCCAGCAGCGCCTTCCGGGTGGATACGCAGTATTTT.

This clone was detected only a few times. This chain links TRBV14 with TRBJ1-2, with D tentatively TRBD1 (5 bases). In germline, CDR1 is SGHDN, CDR2 FVKESK. Trimming removed 0 bases from V and 0 bases from J, with 17 bases in between. There are 18 residues in the CDR3. Written as DNA, the CDR3 is TGTGCCAGCAGCCAAGAAGGGGCCCCTTGGGAAACTAACTATGGCTACACCTTC. Its translation: CASSQEGAPWETNYGYTF. Filled out from reference TRBV14 and TRBJ1-2, the complete variable domain reads EAGVTQFPSHSVIEKGQTVTLRCDPISGHDNLYWYRRVMGKEIKFLLHFVKESKQDESGMPNNRFLAERTGGTYSTLKVQPAELEDSGVYFCASSQEGAPWETNYGYTFGSGTRLTVV.

This clone was observed a handful of times. The V gene is TRBV19, the J gene TRBJ1-5, with 7 bases fitting TRBD1. V was pared by 6 bases and J by 6 bases, with 2 bases of the junction left unmatched. Per the germline V gene, CDR1 is LNHDA and CDR2 is SQIVND (reference sequence). The CDR3 is 12 amino acids. CDR3 DNA: TGTGCCAGTAGGACAGGGAGTCAGCCCCAGCATTTT. Translation: CASRTGSQPQHF. Combining the CDR3 with reference TRBV19 and TRBJ1-5 gives the whole variable domain DGGITQSPKYLFRKEGQNVTLSCEQNLNHDAMYWYRQDPGQGLRLIYYSQIVNDFQKGDIAEGYSVSREKKESFPLTVTSAQKNPTAFYLCASRTGSQPQHFGDGTRLSIL.

The chain combines TRBV5-1 with TRBJ2-2; D perhaps matches TRBD1 (6 bases). Trimming left V 2 bases short and J 0 bases short, with 11 bases between. This CDR3 is 16 amino acids long. Germline V gives CDR1 SGHRS, CDR2 YFSETQ. CDR3 in amino acids: CASSLQGLANTGELFF. The DNA for the CDR3 is TGCGCCAGCAGCTTACAGGGTCTAGCGAACACCGGGGAGCTGTTTTTT. The complete variable domain, with remaining parts taken from reference TRBV5-1 and TRBJ2-2, reads KAGVTQTPRYLIKTRGQQVTLSCSPISGHRSVSWYQQTPGQGLQFLFEYFSETQRNKGNFPGRFSGRQFSNSRSEMNVSTLELGDSALYLCASSLQGLANTGELFFGEGSRLTVL.

In its sample, this clone was seen once. V usage is TRBV20-1 and J usage is TRBJ1-2; D remains ambiguous. V lost 2 bases and J lost 8, with 9 bases in between. Germline CDR1 and CDR2: DFQATT and SNEGSKA (reference sequence). There are 11 residues in the CDR3. The CDR3 bases are TGCAGTGCTAGAAGCGGGAGGGGCTACACCTTC. The encoded protein is CSARSGRGYTF.

Remarks on this clone: The same CDR3 is also encoded by other DNA sequences in this sample. The rearrangement links TRBV7-8 to TRBJ2-1, with TRBD2 matching over 13 bases. CDR1 is SGHVS and CDR2 is FQNEAQ in the germline V gene. V lost 3 bases and J lost 8; bases outside the gene matches: 4. This CDR3 region has 15 residues. This chain's CDR3 is CASSFRLAGGDEQFF. Here the CDR3 DNA reads TGTGCCAGCAGCTTCAGACTAGCGGGGGGTGATGAGCAGTTCTTC.

This chain links TRBV5-4 with TRBJ1-6; perhaps TRBD1 as D (6 bases). V lost 2 bases and J 4 bases, leaving 10 bases between the germline ends. Per germline, CDR1 SGHNT and CDR2 YYREEE (reference sequence). The CDR3 runs 15 residues. The CDR3 DNA is TGTGCCAGCAGCTTTGACAGGCTTTATAATTCACCCCTCCACTTT. It specifies CASSFDRLYNSPLHF.

V gene TRBV6-5 combines with J gene TRBJ1-5, with 8 bases lining up with TRBD1. The germline V gene encodes CDR1 MNHEY and CDR2 SVGAGI. The V gene end was trimmed by 4 bases and the J gene end by 0 bases; junction bases not matched to a gene: 5. There are 16 residues in the CDR3. The chain's CDR3 is CASSSGTGSSNQPQHF. In DNA, the CDR3 is TGTGCCAGCAGTTCCGGGACAGGTAGTAGCAATCAGCCCCAGCATTTT.

This clone was seen more than once but under ten times. The CDR3 DNA reads as TGCGCCAGCAGCCGGGGACAGGGCTACAACTATGGCTACACCTTC. It is translated as CASSRGQGYNYGYTF. This chain joins TRBV5-1 and TRBJ1-2; 9 bases fit TRBD1. Germline V CDR1 and CDR2: SGHRS, YFSETQ. V lost 4 bases, J lost 2 bases, and 6 bases stayed unmatched. This CDR3 is 15 amino acids long.

This clone was detected only once. The V gene is TRBV27, the J gene TRBJ2-7; TRBD2 matches 7 bases. The CDR3 covers 15 residues. Germline CDR1 and CDR2: MNHEY and SMNVEV (reference sequence). CDR3 protein: CASSVSGTTPYEQYV. The CDR3 DNA reads as TGTGCCAGCAGTGTATCCGGGACTACCCCCTACGAGCAGTACGTC.

The CDR3 nucleotides are TGTGCCAGCAGTGCTGAGCGGACGGAAGAGCAGTACGTC. Translated, it gives CASSAERTEEQYV. V is TRBV2 and J is TRBJ2-7; D is possibly TRBD2 (5 bases). The CDR3 extends over 13 amino acids. Germline CDR1 and CDR2: SNHLY and FYNNEI. V shed 4 bases and J shed 7 bases, with 14 bases lying between them.

This chain uses TRBV2 with TRBJ2-3, with unresolved D. Germline V gene sequence: CDR1 SNHLY, CDR2 FYNNEI. Trimming took 3 bases from V and 1 from J, leaving 8 bases between them. This CDR3 comprises 14 residues. CDR3 in amino acids: CASSESLGTDTQYF. In DNA form, the CDR3 reads TGTGCCAGCAGTGAGAGCCTAGGCACAGATACGCAGTATTTT.

The rearrangement joins TRBV5-4 to TRBJ2-1; 8 nucleotides line up with TRBD2. V was pared by 0 bases and J by 4 bases, with 6 bases of the junction left unmatched. Germline V gene data show CDR1 as SGHNT and CDR2 as YYREEE (reference sequence). The CDR3 has 16 residues. CDR3 nucleotides: TGTGCCAGCAGCTTGGATTCGGGGGGGGTATACAATGAGCAGTTCTTC. Protein sequence: CASSLDSGGVYNEQFF.

This chain links TRBV5-1 with TRBJ2-1, with 14 positions matching TRBD2. V was clipped by 3 bases and J by 10 bases; unmatched bases: 9. This CDR3 has 16 residues. In germline, CDR1 is SGHRS, CDR2 YFSETQ. The CDR3 sequence is CASSSSTSGGAWEQFF. DNA of the CDR3: TGCGCCAGCAGCTCTTCGACTAGCGGGGGGGCTTGGGAGCAGTTCTTC.